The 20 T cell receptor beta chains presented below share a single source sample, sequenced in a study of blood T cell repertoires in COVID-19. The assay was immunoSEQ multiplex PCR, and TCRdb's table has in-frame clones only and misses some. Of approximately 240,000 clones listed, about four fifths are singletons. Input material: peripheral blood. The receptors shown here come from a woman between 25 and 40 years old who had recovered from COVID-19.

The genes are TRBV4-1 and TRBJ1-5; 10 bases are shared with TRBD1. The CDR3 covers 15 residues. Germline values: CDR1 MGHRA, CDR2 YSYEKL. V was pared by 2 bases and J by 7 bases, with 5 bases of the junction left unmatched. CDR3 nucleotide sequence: TGCGCCAGCAGCCAATGGGACAGGGGTTGGCAGCCCCAGCATTTT. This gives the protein CASSQWDRGWQPQHF.

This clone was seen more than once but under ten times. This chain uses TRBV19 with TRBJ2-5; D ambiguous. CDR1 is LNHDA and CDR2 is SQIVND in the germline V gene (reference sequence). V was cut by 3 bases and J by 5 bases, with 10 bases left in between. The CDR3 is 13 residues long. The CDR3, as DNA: TGTGCCAGTAGTATGGGCAGGTCGGAGACCCAGTACTTC. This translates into CASSMGRSETQYF.

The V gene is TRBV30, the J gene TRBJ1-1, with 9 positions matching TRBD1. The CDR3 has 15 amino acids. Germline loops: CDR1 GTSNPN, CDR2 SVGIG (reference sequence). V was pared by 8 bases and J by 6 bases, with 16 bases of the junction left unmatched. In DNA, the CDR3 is TGTGCCCTGGATCCCGGGACAGGGACTGACGCTGAAGCTTTCTTT. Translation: CALDPGTGTDAEAFF.

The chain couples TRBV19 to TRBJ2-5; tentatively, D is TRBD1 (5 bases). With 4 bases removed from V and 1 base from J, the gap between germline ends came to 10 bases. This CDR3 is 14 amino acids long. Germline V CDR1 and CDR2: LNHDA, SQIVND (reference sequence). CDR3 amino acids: CASSNRQFQETQYF. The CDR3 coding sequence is TGTGCCAGTAGTAACCGACAGTTCCAAGAGACCCAGTACTTC.

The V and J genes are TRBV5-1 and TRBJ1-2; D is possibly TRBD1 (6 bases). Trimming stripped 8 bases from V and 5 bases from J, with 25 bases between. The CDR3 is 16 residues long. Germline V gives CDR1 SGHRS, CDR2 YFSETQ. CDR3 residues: CASRQEASLRYYGYTF. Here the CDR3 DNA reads TGCGCCAGTAGACAGGAGGCCTCGCTGCGATATTATGGCTACACCTTC.

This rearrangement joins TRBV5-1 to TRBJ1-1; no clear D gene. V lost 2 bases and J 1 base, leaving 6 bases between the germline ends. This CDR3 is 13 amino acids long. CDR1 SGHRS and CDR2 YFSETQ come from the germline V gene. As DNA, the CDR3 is TGCGCCAGCAGCTTTACAGAGAACACTGAAGCTTTCTTT. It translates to CASSFTENTEAFF.

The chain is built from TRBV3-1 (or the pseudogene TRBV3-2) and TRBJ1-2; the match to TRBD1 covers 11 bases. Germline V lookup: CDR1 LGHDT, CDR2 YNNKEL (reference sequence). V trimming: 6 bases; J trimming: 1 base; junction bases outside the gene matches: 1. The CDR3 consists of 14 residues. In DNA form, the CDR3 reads TGTGCCAGCAGGGGACAGGGGGGTAACTATGGCTACACCTTC. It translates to CASRGQGGNYGYTF.

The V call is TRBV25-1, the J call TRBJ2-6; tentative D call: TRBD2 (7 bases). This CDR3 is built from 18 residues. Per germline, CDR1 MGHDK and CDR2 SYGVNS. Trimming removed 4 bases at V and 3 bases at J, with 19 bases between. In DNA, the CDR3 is TGTGCCAGCAGTGGTTCAGGGGAGGGATTATTTGGGGCCAACGTCCTGACTTTC. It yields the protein CASSGSGEGLFGANVLTF.

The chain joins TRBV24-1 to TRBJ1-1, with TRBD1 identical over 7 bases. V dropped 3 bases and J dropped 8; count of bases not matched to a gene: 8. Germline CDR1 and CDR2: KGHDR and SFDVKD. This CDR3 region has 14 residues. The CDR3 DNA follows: TGTGCCACCAGTGATGGGACAGCTCTGAGGGAAGCTTTCTTT. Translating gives CATSDGTALREAFF.

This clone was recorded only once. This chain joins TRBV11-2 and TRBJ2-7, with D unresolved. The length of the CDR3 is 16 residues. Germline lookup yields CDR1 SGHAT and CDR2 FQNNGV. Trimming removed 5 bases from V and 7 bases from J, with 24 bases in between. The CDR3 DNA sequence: TGTGCCAGCAGCCCGACGACTGGCGCGGAGAAAATTGAGCAGTACTTC. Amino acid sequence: CASSPTTGAEKIEQYF.

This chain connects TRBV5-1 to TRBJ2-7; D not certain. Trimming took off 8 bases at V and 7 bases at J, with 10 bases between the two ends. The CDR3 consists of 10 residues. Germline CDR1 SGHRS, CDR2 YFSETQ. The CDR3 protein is CARKPGEQYF. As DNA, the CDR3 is TGCGCCAGAAAGCCCGGGGAGCAGTACTTC.

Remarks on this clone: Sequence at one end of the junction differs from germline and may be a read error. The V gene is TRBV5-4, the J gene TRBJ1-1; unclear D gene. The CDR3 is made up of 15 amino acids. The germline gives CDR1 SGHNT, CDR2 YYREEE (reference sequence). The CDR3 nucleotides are TGTGCCGGCAGCTTGGCGGAGAGTCCCAGCACTGAAGCTTTCTTT. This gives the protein CAGSLAESPSTEAFF.

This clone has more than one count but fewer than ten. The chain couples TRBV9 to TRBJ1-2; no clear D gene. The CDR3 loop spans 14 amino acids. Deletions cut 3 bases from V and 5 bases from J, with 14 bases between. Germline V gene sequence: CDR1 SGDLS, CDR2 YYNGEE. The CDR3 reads CASSAQNGIYGYTF. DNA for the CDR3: TGTGCCAGCAGCGCTCAGAACGGGATATATGGCTACACCTTC.

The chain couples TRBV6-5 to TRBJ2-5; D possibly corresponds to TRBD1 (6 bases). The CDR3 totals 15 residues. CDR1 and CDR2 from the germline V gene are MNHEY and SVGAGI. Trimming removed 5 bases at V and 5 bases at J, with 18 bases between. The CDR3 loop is CASSKSWGPGETQYF. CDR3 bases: TGTGCCAGCAGTAAATCCTGGGGGCCCGGGGAGACCCAGTACTTC.

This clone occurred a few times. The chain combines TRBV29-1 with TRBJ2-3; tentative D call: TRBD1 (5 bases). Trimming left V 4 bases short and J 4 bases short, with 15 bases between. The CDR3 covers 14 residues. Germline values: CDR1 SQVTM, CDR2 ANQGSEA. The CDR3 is CSVVRVGASDTQYF. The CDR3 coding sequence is TGCAGCGTTGTCAGGGTAGGGGCCTCAGATACGCAGTATTTT.

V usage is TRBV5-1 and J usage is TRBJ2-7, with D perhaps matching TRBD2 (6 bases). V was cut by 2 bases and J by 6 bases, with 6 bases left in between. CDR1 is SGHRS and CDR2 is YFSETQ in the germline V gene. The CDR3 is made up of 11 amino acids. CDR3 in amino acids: CASSFGGEQYF. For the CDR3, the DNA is TGCGCCAGCAGCTTCGGGGGCGAGCAGTACTTC.

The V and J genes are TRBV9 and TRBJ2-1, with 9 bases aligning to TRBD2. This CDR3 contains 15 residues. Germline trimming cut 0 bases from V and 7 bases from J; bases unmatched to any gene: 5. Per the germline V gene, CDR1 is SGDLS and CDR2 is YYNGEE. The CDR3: CASSVEREVGNEQFF. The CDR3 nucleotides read TGTGCCAGCAGCGTAGAGCGGGAGGTTGGGAATGAGCAGTTCTTC. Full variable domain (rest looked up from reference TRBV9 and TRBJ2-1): DSGVTQTPKHLITATGQRVTLRCSPRSGDLSVYWYQQSLDQGLQFLIQYYNGEERAKGNILERFSAQQFPDLHSELNLSSLELGDSALYFCASSVEREVGNEQFFGPGTRLTVL.

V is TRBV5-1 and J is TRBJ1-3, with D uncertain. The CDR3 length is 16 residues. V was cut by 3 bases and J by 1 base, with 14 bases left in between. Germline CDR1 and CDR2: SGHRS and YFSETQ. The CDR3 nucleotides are TGCGCCAGCAGCTCCGGAGGAATACAATCTGGAAACACCATATATTTT. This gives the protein CASSSGGIQSGNTIYF.

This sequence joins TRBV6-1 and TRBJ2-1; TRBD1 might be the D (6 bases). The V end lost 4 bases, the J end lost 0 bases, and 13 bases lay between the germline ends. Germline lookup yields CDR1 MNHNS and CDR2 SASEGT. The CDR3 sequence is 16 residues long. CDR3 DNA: TGTGCCAGCAGTGTCCGGGACACTCACTCCTACAATGAGCAGTTCTTC. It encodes CASSVRDTHSYNEQFF.

CDR3 sequence reads: CASSRDRYSNQPQHF. The CDR3 DNA follows: TGTGCCAGCAGCCGTGACAGATATAGCAATCAGCCCCAGCATTTT. This chain joins TRBV5-8 and TRBJ1-5; TRBD1 might be the D (5 bases). The CDR3 has 15 residues. Between the trimmed V and J ends, which lost 4 bases and 0 bases, there was a span of 11 bases. CDR1 SGHTS and CDR2 YDEGEE come from the germline V gene.